Shown below are 16 T cell receptor beta chains from a single sample sequenced in a study of cytomegalovirus exposure and HLA in healthy donors (dated by TCRdb to about 2017). The protocol used for the library was the immunoSEQ multiplex PCR assay. The table comes from immuneACCESS by way of TCRdb, which keeps in-frame sequences with V and J called. Part of the clones is missing from these tables; in studies checked, under half for an unresolved V gene and the rest for unknown reasons. In this sample the table shows some 170,000 clones, approximately 86% of which occur a single time. The ten largest account for 2% to 3% of the sample. Specimen: PBMCs. All receptors derive from a man in his late teens or twenties in good health and CMV-seropositive.

The chain employs TRBV27 and TRBJ2-1; tentative D call: TRBD1 (6 bases). Germline V CDR1 and CDR2: MNHEY, SMNVEV (reference sequence). Trimming removed 3 bases from V and 5 bases from J, with 11 bases in between. The CDR3 runs to 14 residues. CDR3 sequence: CASSFGTRNNEQFF. The CDR3 coding sequence is TGTGCCAGCAGTTTCGGGACACGGAACAATGAGCAGTTCTTC.

V is TRBV7-9 and J is TRBJ2-5; 8 nucleotides align to TRBD2. Germline trimming cut 5 bases from V and 5 bases from J; bases unmatched to any gene: 13. CDR3 size: 16 residues. Germline lookup yields CDR1 SEHNR and CDR2 FQNEAQ (reference sequence). CDR3 region: CASSIRKGLAVETQYF. CDR3 in DNA: TGTGCCAGCAGCATCCGAAAAGGACTAGCAGTGGAGACCCAGTACTTC.

The CDR3, as DNA: TGCGCCAGCAGGCTGGGACTAGCGGGCAGCTACGAGCAGTACTTC. This sequence encodes CASRLGLAGSYEQYF. This rearrangement joins TRBV5-1 to TRBJ2-7, with 12 bases aligning to TRBD2. CDR1 and CDR2 from the germline V gene are SGHRS and YFSETQ. V lost 5 bases to trimming and J lost 3 bases; unmatched junction nucleotides: 6. The CDR3 sequence is 15 residues long.

The V and J genes are TRBV18 and TRBJ2-5, with D hard to call. This CDR3 region has 13 residues. Germline V CDR1 and CDR2: KGHSH, LQKENI. V was cut by 2 bases and J by 2 bases, with 6 bases left in between. This CDR3 reads CASSPNQQETQYF. DNA for the CDR3: TGTGCCAGCTCACCAAACCAGCAAGAGACCCAGTACTTC.

V and J are TRBV27 and TRBJ1-2; a possible D gene is TRBD1 (5 bases). Germline assignment: CDR1 MNHEY and CDR2 SMNVEV (reference sequence). Trimming cost V 2 bases and J 7 bases, with 17 bases left between them. The CDR3 is 15 residues long. The CDR3 protein is CASSLGGKGLFGYTF. DNA for the CDR3: TGTGCCAGCAGTTTAGGGGGGAAAGGACTATTTGGCTACACCTTC.

The chain uses TRBV14 and TRBJ2-2; tentative D call: TRBD1 (6 bases). The germline V gene has CDR1 SGHDN and CDR2 FVKESK. V was trimmed by 3 bases and J by 5 bases, leaving 22 bases between them. CDR3 length equals 18 residues. The CDR3 loop reads CASSQSYRAVGETGELFF. In DNA form, the CDR3 reads TGTGCCAGCAGCCAGTCATACAGGGCGGTGGGAGAAACCGGGGAGCTGTTTTTT.

The rearrangement joins TRBV28 to TRBJ2-3; 7 bases match TRBD1. CDR1 MDHEN and CDR2 SYDVKM come from the germline V gene. The CDR3 totals 15 residues. V shed 3 bases and J 5 bases; nucleotides not matched to a gene: 8. CDR3: CASSLAGTAGDTQYF. The DNA for the CDR3 is TGTGCCAGCAGTTTGGCCGGGACAGCTGGAGATACGCAGTATTTT.

This chain links TRBV29-1 with TRBJ2-7, with a tentative D call TRBD2 (5 bases). There are 13 residues in the CDR3. CDR1 is SQVTM, CDR2 ANQGSEA, per germline. V lost 2 bases and J 7 bases, leaving 15 bases between the germline ends. CDR3 loop: CSVEWGGRGEQYF. CDR3 DNA: TGCAGCGTTGAATGGGGTGGAAGAGGGGAGCAGTACTTC.

V is TRBV5-4 and J is TRBJ2-5, with D tentatively TRBD1 (6 bases). Trimming removed 4 bases from V and 2 bases from J, with 12 bases in between. CDR1 and CDR2 (germline): SGHNT, YYREEE (reference sequence). The CDR3 is 14 residues long. CDR3 nucleotide sequence: TGTGCCAGCAGCCTTAGACAGGAACAAGAGACCCAGTACTTC. Translation gives CASSLRQEQETQYF.

The chain combines TRBV27 with TRBJ1-1; D perhaps matches TRBD1 (6 bases). The CDR3 has 14 residues. Germline CDR1 MNHEY, CDR2 SMNVEV (reference sequence). Trimming removed 5 bases at V and 5 bases at J, with 15 bases between. This chain's CDR3 is CASSRDMLGTEAFF. CDR3 sequence (DNA): TGTGCCAGCAGTCGGGACATGCTGGGGACTGAAGCTTTCTTT.

The chain employs TRBV9 and TRBJ2-2, with 9 nucleotides matching TRBD2. The CDR3 length is 15 residues. Trimming at V came to 0 bases and at J to 4 bases, leaving 1 base not matched to a gene. In germline, CDR1 is SGDLS, CDR2 YYNGEE. CDR3 sequence: CASSVEAGGTGELFF. Here the CDR3 DNA reads TGTGCCAGCAGCGTAGAAGCGGGAGGCACCGGGGAGCTGTTTTTT. The variable domain in full, with the rest retrieved from reference TRBV9 and TRBJ2-2, is DSGVTQTPKHLITATGQRVTLRCSPRSGDLSVYWYQQSLDQGLQFLIQYYNGEERAKGNILERFSAQQFPDLHSELNLSSLELGDSALYFCASSVEAGGTGELFFGEGSRLTVL.

V usage is TRBV6-5 and J usage is TRBJ2-5; possibly TRBD2 for D (7 bases). CDR1 is MNHEY and CDR2 is SVGAGI in the germline V gene. This CDR3 has 15 amino acids. V was clipped by 8 bases and J by 5 bases, with 21 bases between them. The CDR3 DNA reads TGTGCCAGCTTGCCCACGGGGGGCGTGGGGGAGACCCAGTACTTC. Translated, it gives CASLPTGGVGETQYF.

This sequence joins TRBV5-1 and TRBJ2-1, with 14 bases matching TRBD2. The germline V gene encodes CDR1 SGHRS and CDR2 YFSETQ. The length of the CDR3 is 16 residues. The junction had 7 bases not matched to a gene; V was cut back by 4 bases and J by 7 bases. The CDR3 DNA follows: TGCGCCAGCAGCGTACCCGGGACTAGCGGGGGTAATGAGCAGTTCTTC. The encoded protein is CASSVPGTSGGNEQFF.

The chain is built from TRBV13 and TRBJ2-1; TRBD2 matches 9 bases. V was clipped by 4 bases and J by 2 bases; unmatched bases: 6. Germline CDR1 is PRHDT and CDR2 is FYEKMQ (reference sequence). This CDR3 has 16 amino acids. The CDR3 region is CASSSGLAGPYNEQFF. The CDR3 DNA reads as TGTGCCAGCAGCTCCGGGCTAGCGGGACCCTACAATGAGCAGTTCTTC.

V gene TRBV28 combines with J gene TRBJ2-7; 8 positions agree with TRBD1. Germline values: CDR1 MDHEN, CDR2 SYDVKM. The CDR3 consists of 15 residues. The J segment lost 2 bases and the V segment lost 4 bases, leaving 7 bases of the junction unmatched. In DNA form, the CDR3 reads TGTGCCAGCAGTTACTACCGGGACAGGCCCTACGAGCAGTACTTC. It translates to CASSYYRDRPYEQYF. The full variable domain, with the rest looked up from reference TRBV28 and TRBJ2-7, is DVKVTQSSRYLVKRTGEKVFLECVQDMDHENMFWYRQDPGLGLRLIYFSYDVKMKEKGDIPEGYSVSREKKERFSLILESASTNQTSMYLCASSYYRDRPYEQYFGPGTRLTVT.

The CDR3 DNA is TGTGCCAGCAGAGACCAGGCCCGAGGGGAGCAGTACTTC. As protein: CASRDQARGEQYF. The chain couples TRBV6-5 to TRBJ2-7; D might be TRBD2 (5 bases). Trimming shortened V by 6 bases and J by 7 bases, and 16 bases separated the two germline ends. Germline V lookup: CDR1 MNHEY, CDR2 SVGAGI. This CDR3 spans 13 amino acids.